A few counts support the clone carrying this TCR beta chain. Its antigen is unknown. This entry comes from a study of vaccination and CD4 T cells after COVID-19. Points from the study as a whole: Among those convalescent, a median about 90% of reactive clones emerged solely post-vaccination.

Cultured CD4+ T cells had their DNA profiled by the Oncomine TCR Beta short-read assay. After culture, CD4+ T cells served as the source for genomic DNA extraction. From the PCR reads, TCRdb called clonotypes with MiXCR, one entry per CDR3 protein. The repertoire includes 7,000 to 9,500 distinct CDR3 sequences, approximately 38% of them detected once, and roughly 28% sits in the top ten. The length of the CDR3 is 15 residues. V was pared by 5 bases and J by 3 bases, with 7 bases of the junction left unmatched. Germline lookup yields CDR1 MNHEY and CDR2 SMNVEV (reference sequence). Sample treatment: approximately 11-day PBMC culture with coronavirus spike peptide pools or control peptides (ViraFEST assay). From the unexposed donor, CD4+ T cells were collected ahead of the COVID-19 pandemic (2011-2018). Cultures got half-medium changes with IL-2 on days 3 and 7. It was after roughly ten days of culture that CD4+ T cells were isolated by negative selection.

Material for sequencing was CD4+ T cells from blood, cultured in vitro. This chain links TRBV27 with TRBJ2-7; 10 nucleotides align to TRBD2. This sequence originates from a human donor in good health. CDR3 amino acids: CASSPSGLAIYEQYF. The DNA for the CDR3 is TGTGCCAGCAGTCCTTCGGGACTAGCGATCTACGAGCAGTACTTC.